This T cell receptor beta chain was obtained from a study of T cell responses to AZD1222 COVID-19 vaccine. The CDR3 is made up of 17 amino acids. V lost 4 bases and J lost 0, with 14 bases in between. Looked up from germline, CDR1 is SGHTS and CDR2 is YDEGEE. Clones were sequenced by immunoSEQ multiplex PCR, and TCRdb holds only the in-frame ones, with some missing. Altogether about 66,000 clones are present, 79% being singletons, with the ten largest covering approximately 23%. This specimen consisted of peripheral blood, obtained on day 0 of MenACWY control vaccination. The TCR comes from an adult in good health. This chain joins TRBV5-8 and TRBJ1-6; D is ambiguous. The CDR3 DNA reads TGTGCCAGCAGCCCGGACGGAGTTAGCTCCTATAATTCACCCCTCCACTTT. The encoded protein is CASSPDGVSSYNSPLHF.